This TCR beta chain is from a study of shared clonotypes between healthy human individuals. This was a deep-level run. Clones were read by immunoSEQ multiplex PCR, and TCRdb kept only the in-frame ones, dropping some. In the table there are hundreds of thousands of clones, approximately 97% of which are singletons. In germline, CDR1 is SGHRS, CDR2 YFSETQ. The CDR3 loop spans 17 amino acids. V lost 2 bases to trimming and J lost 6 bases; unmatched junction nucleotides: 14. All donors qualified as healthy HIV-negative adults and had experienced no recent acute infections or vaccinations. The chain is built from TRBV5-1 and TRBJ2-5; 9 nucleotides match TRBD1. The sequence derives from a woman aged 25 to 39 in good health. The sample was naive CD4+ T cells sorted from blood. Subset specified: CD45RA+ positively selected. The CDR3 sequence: CASSFSLQGAARQTQYF. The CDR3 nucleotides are TGCGCCAGCAGCTTCTCCTTACAGGGGGCGGCGAGACAGACCCAGTACTTC.